This TCR beta chain was found in a study of blood T cell repertoires in COVID-19 (TCRdb year 2020). Turning to the overall study: Samples from collaborators originated in the United States, Italy and Spain and spanned both the acute and convalescent phases of COVID-19. The prospective study material was composed of cDNA or gDNA derived from T cells, B-cell-depleted T cells, or PBMCs. Deeply sampled blood TCRbeta repertoires from subjects exposed to, actively infected with, or recovered from COVID-19 were included in the dataset. The repertoires were released in a freely available public database intended as a resource for research on the immune response to SARS-CoV-2. The samples were drawn from two sources: the first 160 participants of the ongoing ImmuneRACE study, and 1,000 to 1,500 subjects contributed by 6 global collaborators. Nearly every sample came with metadata listing a de-identified subject ID, COVID-19 status, age in years and sex. Where HLA class I and class II types were available, the types were taken from metadata supplied by the sample provider, not from assay-based typing.

One collaborating source in Seattle enrolled patients during active infection and followed them longitudinally through the course of disease. The collaborating institutions used their own protocols to collect whole blood in K2EDTA tubes. For TCRbeta analysis, collaborator samples were shipped as frozen whole blood, as isolated PBMCs, or as DNA extracted from either sample type. TCRbeta CDR3 regions were amplified from genomic DNA by means of the immunoSEQ Assay, a bias-controlled multiplex PCR. Per the original workflow: Within the assay, amplification of reference gene primers was used to estimate how many nucleated cells each sample contained. To quantify the absolute abundance of each unique TCRbeta CDR3 rearrangement, sequence reads were collapsed and filtered. For each sample, productive Simpson clonality was calculated as the square root of Simpson's diversity index over productive rearrangements. Held by TCRdb, this immuneACCESS table contains in-frame sequences only and omits some clones. Under half of the omission traces to an unresolved V gene where checked; the cause of the rest is unknown. Clone size and the V and J calls come from that table; the DNA yielded D and trimming. This sample lists about 130,000 clones; around nine tenths were detected once. Together, the top ten hold 11% of the sample.

Germline trimming amounts to 1 base on V and 7 bases on J, with 6 as the count of junction bases outside the gene matches. From the cysteine up to the phenylalanine, the CDR3 has a length of 14 residues. The sequence is cut down to CDR3 DNA, 42 bases in frame from base 1. Looking up the germline V gene (reference sequence) yields CDR1 LGHDT and CDR2 YNNKEL. In its sample, this clone was seen once. The clone's antigen remains unknown. Base qualities were left out, and no much larger clone turns up one base away. On the study overall, not on this receptor specifically: The quantity of clinical and demographic metadata differed by source and by participant and was supplied without curation.

The chain is made from TRBV3-1 (or the pseudogene TRBV3-2) and TRBJ1-2, with 7 junctional bases fitting TRBD1. Sequencing used peripheral blood. This receptor was taken from a woman between 65 and 79 years old with COVID-19, enrolled during active disease. The CDR3 loop reads CASSQGFAGGGYTF. The DNA is TGTGCCAGCAGCCAAGGATTCGCAGGGGGTGGCTACACCTTC.